These 10 T cell receptor beta chains share one sample of origin, sequenced in a study of blood T cell repertoires in COVID-19. Sequencing used immunoSEQ multiplex PCR; TCRdb keeps in-frame clones, though not all of them. The data contain around 200,000 clones, 80% to 90% of them singletons. The sample comprised peripheral blood. These receptors came from a man aged 50 to 59 with active or convalescent COVID-19.

This clone was found a few times. The chain has TRBV10-2 and TRBJ2-2, with a weak D call TRBD1 (5 bases). Germline V lookup: CDR1 WSHSY, CDR2 SAAADI. Trimming took off 4 bases at V and 7 bases at J, with 10 bases between the two ends. This CDR3 is built from 13 residues. For the CDR3, the DNA is TGCGCCAGCAGTGGGCAGGGTGGCGGGGAGCTGTTTTTT. The encoded protein is CASSGQGGGELFF.

This clone was counted many times. Here the CDR3 reads CASSTGGTDTQYF. The DNA of the CDR3 is TGTGCCAGCAGTACAGGGGGGACAGATACGCAGTATTTT. This chain connects TRBV6-5 to TRBJ2-3; 8 positions agree with TRBD1. CDR3 length: 13 amino acids. The germline V gene encodes CDR1 MNHEY and CDR2 SVGAGI. V lost 5 bases and J lost 3; bases outside the gene matches: 1.

The chain combines TRBV19 with TRBJ2-6, with D maybe TRBD1 (6 bases). Trimming cost V 5 bases and J 2 bases, with 16 bases left between them. Per germline, CDR1 LNHDA and CDR2 SQIVND (reference sequence). The CDR3 covers 17 residues. The CDR3 reads CASSSLQGNPGANVLTF. The CDR3, as DNA: TGTGCCAGTAGTTCCCTACAGGGAAACCCTGGGGCCAACGTCCTGACTTTC.

The rearrangement joins TRBV12-3 or TRBV12-4 to TRBJ2-3; no definite D call. The CDR3 totals 12 residues. V gave up 5 bases and J gave up 2 bases, with 5 bases separating them. The CDR3 loop reads CASSPDTDTQYF. CDR3 in DNA: TGTGCCAGCAGTCCAGACACAGATACGCAGTATTTT.

In its sample, this clone was seen once. This sequence joins TRBV4-3 and TRBJ2-7; D might be TRBD1 (5 bases). The CDR3 has 15 amino acids. Germline CDR1 LGHNA, CDR2 YSLEER. Trimming shortened V by 0 bases and J by 2 bases, and 11 bases separated the two germline ends. The CDR3 is CASSQDYDRAYEQYF. CDR3 nucleotide sequence: TGCGCCAGCAGCCAAGATTACGACAGAGCCTACGAGCAGTACTTC.

The chain uses TRBV7-8 and TRBJ1-1, with D unresolved. CDR1 is SGHVS, CDR2 FQNEAQ, per germline. Trimming removed 5 bases from V and 5 bases from J, with 12 bases in between. The CDR3 is 13 amino acids. The CDR3, as DNA: TGTGCCAGCAGCCTCGGGATTGGGACTGAAGCTTTCTTT. Translating it yields CASSLGIGTEAFF.

This clone was seen a handful of times. The CDR3 DNA follows: TGCAGTGCCCAACACCACGACGAGCAGTACTTC. Translating gives CSAQHHDEQYF. The chain uses TRBV20-1 and TRBJ2-7; D not resolved. V dropped 6 bases and J dropped 5 bases, with 11 bases sitting between them. The germline gives CDR1 DFQATT, CDR2 SNEGSKA (reference sequence). The CDR3 is 11 residues long.

This chain uses TRBV6-6 with TRBJ2-3, with TRBD2 matching 8 bases. Germline V lookup: CDR1 MNHNY, CDR2 SVGAGI (reference sequence). The V segment lost 2 bases and the J segment 9 bases; nucleotides outside the gene matches: 13. The CDR3 runs to 16 residues. The CDR3 bases are TGTGCCAGCAGTTACGAAGCGGGAGTATGGGGGGGAACGCAGTATTTT. This translates into CASSYEAGVWGGTQYF.

Regarding this clone: This sample also contains other DNA sequences that code for the same CDR3. V is TRBV27 and J is TRBJ1-1, with D uncertain. Trimming cost V 3 bases and J 1 base, with 6 bases left between them. Per germline, CDR1 MNHEY and CDR2 SMNVEV (reference sequence). The CDR3 covers 13 residues. The CDR3 region has the DNA TGTGCCAGCAGTTTCACCGGGAACACTGAAGCTTTCTTT. Amino acid sequence: CASSFTGNTEAFF.

J is TRBJ1-6 and V is TRBV30; 8 bases align to TRBD1. Germline values: CDR1 GTSNPN, CDR2 SVGIG (reference sequence). This CDR3 is built from 16 residues. The trim removed 2 bases at V and 10 bases at J, leaving 13 bases unmatched. The CDR3 loop is CAWSPPTGEEYSPLHF. CDR3 DNA: TGTGCCTGGAGTCCGCCGACAGGGGAGGAGTACTCACCCCTCCACTTT. Using reference TRBV30 and TRBJ1-6 for the parts outside the CDR3, the full variable domain is SQTIHQWPATLVQPVGSPLSLECTVEGTSNPNLYWYRQAAGRGLQLLFYSVGIGQISSEVPQNLSASRPQDRQFILSSKKLLLSDSGFYLCAWSPPTGEEYSPLHFGNGTRLTVT.